The TCR beta chain under discussion was sequenced for a study of CD8 T cells in ankylosing spondylitis. Study-level findings and limits: Enrichment of disease-linked clones was reportedly significant in matched ankylosing spondylitis synovial fluid. Fewer than 10 highly homologous variants formed a TCR beta motif that appeared characteristic of ankylosing spondylitis blood.

This CDR3 is 15 amino acids long. Between the trimmed V and J ends, which lost 0 bases and 0 bases, there was a span of 7 bases. Germline CDR1 reads SGDLS; CDR2 reads YYNGEE. In making TCR beta libraries, quantitative 5'-RACE with molecular barcodes was used. From the 5' RACE reads, TCRdb called clonotypes with MiXCR, one entry per CDR3 protein. The table lists tens of thousands of distinct CDR3 sequences, about 5.1% of them singletons, with about 1.7% in the top ten. Many counts were recorded for this clonotype. As yet, its antigen is unknown. The TCR sequence derives from a female donor with ankylosing spondylitis or in good health (not recorded which). Material: blood, either unsorted or a sorted T cell fraction (not recorded which). The V gene is TRBV9, the J gene TRBJ1-3; D is possibly TRBD1 (5 bases). CDR3 DNA sequence: TGTGCCAGCAGCGTAGGACAGCTCTCTGGAAACACCATATATTTT. This encodes CASSVGQLSGNTIYF.